This T cell receptor (beta chain) comes out of a study of blood T cell repertoires in COVID-19. Looking at the study overall: COVID-19 samples collected from the United States, Italy and Spain covered acute and convalescent phases. The analysed material was cDNA or gDNA that came from T cells, B-cell-depleted T cells, or PBMCs.

Original data processing: Nucleated cell counts were estimated from reference gene primer amplification. Sequencing used immunoSEQ multiplex PCR; TCRdb keeps in-frame clones, though not all of them. V and J calls and clone size are copied from that table; D and trimming were computed from the DNA. This sample has 200,000 to 250,000 clones; around nine tenths occur once, and the top ten carry roughly 6.2%. The count of this clone is one. V lost 6 bases and J 0 bases, leaving 9 bases between the germline ends. Per germline, CDR1 LGHNA and CDR2 YNFKEQ. The CDR3 runs to 13 residues. This chain links TRBV4-2 with TRBJ2-7; weak D call: TRBD2 (6 bases). This TCR was recovered from a man between 60 and 70 years old who had recovered from COVID-19. The sequenced sample was peripheral blood. The CDR3 coding sequence is TGTGCCAGCAGGGGGGGTAGCTCCTACGAGCAGTACTTC. It is translated as CASRGGSSYEQYF.